A selection of T cell receptor beta chains follows, all from one sample in a study of cytomegalovirus exposure and HLA in healthy donors. Here immunoSEQ multiplex PCR was the method, and the copy in TCRdb shows in-frame clones only, minus some. Of some 67,000 clones in the sample, approximately 90% were seen once. The sample was PBMCs. The receptor source for this set is a woman in her thirties in good health and CMV-seropositive. The CDR3 runs from the conserved cysteine through the conserved F or W. Each record gives: V gene, clone size, D gene, J gene, CDR3 protein, CDR3 DNA. A D gene is named only where the DNA matches it firmly. Size tells how often a clone was seen (once, few, many) or the class of an expanded clone, and some rows leave it out.

v_gene: TRBV5-6
abundance: -
d_gene: -
j_gene: TRBJ2-2
CDR3aa: CASSSQGQGGKLFF
CDR3nt: TGTGCCAGCAGCTCCCAAGGACAGGGAGGGAAACTGTTTTTT

v_gene: TRBV4-1
abundance: -
d_gene: TRBD2
j_gene: TRBJ2-7
CDR3aa: CASSQDGGGSYEQYF
CDR3nt: TGCGCCAGCAGCCAAGATGGGGGGGGTTCCTACGAGCAGTACTTC

v_gene: TRBV5-1
abundance: -
d_gene: -
j_gene: TRBJ2-1
CDR3aa: CASSPRDTVSSYNEQFF
CDR3nt: TGCGCCAGCAGCCCCCGGGACACCGTTAGCTCCTACAATGAGCAGTTCTTC

v_gene: TRBV6-5
abundance: -
d_gene: -
j_gene: TRBJ2-7
CDR3aa: CASSYGMGRIPYEQYF
CDR3nt: TGTGCCAGCAGTTACGGGATGGGGCGAATTCCCTACGAGCAGTACTTC

v_gene: TRBV4-2
abundance: -
d_gene: TRBD2
j_gene: TRBJ2-3
CDR3aa: CASSRGTSGGTDTQYF
CDR3nt: TGTGCCAGCAGCCGGGGCACTAGCGGGGGCACAGATACGCAGTATTTT

v_gene: TRBV5-1
abundance: -
d_gene: -
j_gene: TRBJ1-1
CDR3aa: CASSPPGQPITEAFF
CDR3nt: TGCGCCAGCAGCCCTCCGGGACAACCGATCACTGAAGCTTTCTTT

v_gene: TRBV11-2
abundance: -
d_gene: -
j_gene: TRBJ2-7
CDR3aa: CASSHRTPYEQYF
CDR3nt: TGTGCCAGCAGCCATAGGACACCCTACGAGCAGTACTTC

v_gene: TRBV29-1
abundance: -
d_gene: -
j_gene: TRBJ2-7
CDR3aa: CSVEPPGSYEQYF
CDR3nt: TGCAGCGTTGAACCCCCGGGCTCCTACGAGCAGTACTTC

v_gene: TRBV5-1
abundance: -
d_gene: -
j_gene: TRBJ2-1
CDR3aa: CASSLGRSSYNEQFF
CDR3nt: TGCGCCAGCAGCTTGGGCAGAAGCTCCTACAATGAGCAGTTCTTC

v_gene: TRBV10-3
abundance: -
d_gene: TRBD2
j_gene: TRBJ2-1
CDR3aa: CAINPGLASYNEQFF
CDR3nt: TGTGCCATCAATCCGGGACTAGCCTCCTACAATGAGCAGTTCTTC

v_gene: TRBV7-9
abundance: -
d_gene: -
j_gene: TRBJ1-4
CDR3aa: CASSLNSEKLFF
CDR3nt: TGTGCCAGCAGCTTGAACTCGGAAAAACTGTTTTTT

v_gene: TRBV5-1
abundance: -
d_gene: TRBD2
j_gene: TRBJ2-1
CDR3aa: CASSSKSGRASQSNEQLF
CDR3nt: TGCGCCAGCAGTTCCAAGAGCGGGAGGGCCTCCCAAAGCAATGAGCAGCTCTTC

v_gene: TRBV5-1
abundance: few
d_gene: -
j_gene: TRBJ1-4
CDR3aa: CASSLAGATNEKLFF
CDR3nt: TGCGCCAGCAGCTTAGCGGGGGCAACTAATGAAAAACTGTTTTTT

v_gene: TRBV2
abundance: -
d_gene: TRBD2
j_gene: TRBJ2-2
CDR3aa: CASSELAGGHGELFF
CDR3nt: TGTGCCAGCAGTGAGCTAGCGGGAGGGCACGGGGAGCTGTTTTTT

v_gene: TRBV7-9
abundance: -
d_gene: TRBD2
j_gene: TRBJ2-1
CDR3aa: CASRPSGSGGDNEQFF
CDR3nt: TGTGCCAGCAGACCCAGCGGGAGCGGCGGCGACAATGAGCAGTTCTTC

v_gene: TRBV7-8
abundance: -
d_gene: TRBD2
j_gene: TRBJ2-1
CDR3aa: CASSLRSGKQFF
CDR3nt: TGTGCCAGCAGCTTACGTAGCGGGAAGCAGTTCTTC

v_gene: TRBV28
abundance: -
d_gene: -
j_gene: TRBJ1-5
CDR3aa: CASSQRDQPQHF
CDR3nt: TGTGCCAGCAGTCAACGAGATCAGCCCCAGCATTTT

v_gene: TRBV6-6
abundance: -
d_gene: -
j_gene: TRBJ1-2
CDR3aa: CASSYSGVGYGYTF
CDR3nt: TGTGCCAGCAGTTATTCCGGGGTTGGCTATGGCTACACCTTC

v_gene: TRBV29-1
abundance: -
d_gene: -
j_gene: TRBJ2-2
CDR3aa: CSVGDRAGELFF
CDR3nt: TGCAGCGTTGGTGACCGGGCCGGGGAGCTGTTTTTT

v_gene: TRBV11-1
abundance: -
d_gene: -
j_gene: TRBJ2-3
CDR3aa: CASMRGRGGDTQYF
CDR3nt: TGTGCCAGCATGAGGGGTAGGGGGGGGGATACGCAGTATTTT

v_gene: TRBV18
abundance: -
d_gene: TRBD1
j_gene: TRBJ2-7
CDR3aa: CASSPTGTGVEQYF
CDR3nt: TGTGCCAGCTCACCAACCGGGACAGGGGTCGAGCAGTACTTC

v_gene: TRBV5-1
abundance: once
d_gene: TRBD1
j_gene: TRBJ1-1
CDR3aa: CASIDGQGGFMNTEAFF
CDR3nt: TGCGCCAGCATCGATGGACAGGGAGGGTTTATGAACACTGAAGCTTTCTTT

v_gene: TRBV6-5
abundance: -
d_gene: -
j_gene: TRBJ2-7
CDR3aa: CASRGGRRPYEQYF
CDR3nt: TGTGCCAGCAGAGGAGGGAGACGGCCCTACGAGCAGTACTTC

v_gene: TRBV10-1
abundance: -
d_gene: TRBD2
j_gene: TRBJ2-7
CDR3aa: CASSDPGLAGVLEQYF
CDR3nt: TGCGCCAGCAGTGACCCGGGACTAGCGGGAGTTCTCGAGCAGTACTTC

v_gene: TRBV6-5
abundance: -
d_gene: TRBD2
j_gene: TRBJ2-5
CDR3aa: CASSYGGRAETQYF
CDR3nt: TGTGCCAGCAGTTACGGGGGGAGGGCGGAGACCCAGTACTTC

v_gene: TRBV27
abundance: -
d_gene: TRBD1
j_gene: TRBJ2-1
CDR3aa: CASSSPSGTGRNEQFF
CDR3nt: TGTGCCAGCAGTTCCCCCTCCGGGACAGGGAGGAATGAGCAGTTCTTC

v_gene: TRBV11-2
abundance: -
d_gene: -
j_gene: TRBJ2-7
CDR3aa: CASSLLIGQLYEQYF
CDR3nt: TGTGCCAGCAGCTTACTGATAGGACAGCTTTACGAGCAGTACTTC

v_gene: TRBV5-1
abundance: -
d_gene: TRBD1
j_gene: TRBJ1-4
CDR3aa: CASSSPPGGGQGGEKLFF
CDR3nt: TGCGCCAGCAGCTCCCCACCTGGGGGCGGACAGGGGGGAGAAAAACTGTTTTTT

v_gene: TRBV19
abundance: -
d_gene: TRBD2
j_gene: TRBJ2-5
CDR3aa: CASSPLGLAGGVETQYF
CDR3nt: TGTGCCAGTAGTCCTCTAGGACTAGCGGGAGGTGTAGAGACCCAGTACTTC

v_gene: TRBV28
abundance: -
d_gene: -
j_gene: TRBJ1-4
CDR3aa: CASTSPGGDEKLFF
CDR3nt: TGTGCCAGCACCTCACCGGGGGGGGATGAAAAACTGTTTTTT